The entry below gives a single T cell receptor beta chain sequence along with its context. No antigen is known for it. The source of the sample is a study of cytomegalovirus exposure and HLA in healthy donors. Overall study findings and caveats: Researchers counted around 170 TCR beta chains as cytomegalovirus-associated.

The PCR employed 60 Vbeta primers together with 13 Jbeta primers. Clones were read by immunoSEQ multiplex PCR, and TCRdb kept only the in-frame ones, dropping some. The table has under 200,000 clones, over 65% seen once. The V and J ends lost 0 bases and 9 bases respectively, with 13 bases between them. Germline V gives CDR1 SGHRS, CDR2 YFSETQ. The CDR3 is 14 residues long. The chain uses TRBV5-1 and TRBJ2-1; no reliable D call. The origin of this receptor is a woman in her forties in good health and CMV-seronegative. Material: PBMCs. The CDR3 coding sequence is TGCGCCAGCAGCTTGGGATCCCTCGGTGGTGAGCAGTTCTTC. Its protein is CASSLGSLGGEQFF.